Below are 29 T cell receptor beta chains sequenced from a single sample in a study of molecular identifiers for immune sequencing clone quantification. From the PCR reads, TCRdb called clonotypes with MiXCR, one entry per CDR3 protein. The table shows 37,000 or so distinct CDR3 sequences, with around 20% occurring only once. Sequencing was done on a sample of naive CD8+ T cells from blood, with Jurkat cell RNA spiked in. Described subset: FACS-sorted CD8+CD4-CCR7+CD45RA+ naive T cells. These receptors were obtained from a human donor in good health. Some libraries in this study had Jurkat cell RNA spiked in.

This clonotype was counted ten times or more. The gene calls are TRBV6-2 or TRBV6-3 and TRBJ2-7, with D unresolved. This CDR3 comprises 15 residues. The germline V and J ends were trimmed by 3 bases and 2 bases, with 14 bases remaining between them. Germline V gene lookup returns CDR1 MNHEY and CDR2 SVGEGT. CDR3 DNA: TGTGCCAGCAGTTATGGGTCGGAGAGAGCCTACGAGCAGTACTTC. This codes for CASSYGSERAYEQYF.

The table lists this clonotype with many counts. The V call is TRBV13, the J call TRBJ2-7; D tentatively reads TRBD1 or TRBD2 (6 bases each). Per germline, CDR1 PRHDT and CDR2 FYEKMQ (reference sequence). With 5 bases removed from V and 6 bases from J, the gap between germline ends came to 20 bases. This CDR3 contains 15 residues. The CDR3 DNA follows: TGTGCCAGCAGCCCTGGGGGGCGGATTGTGCGCGAGCAGTACTTC. Amino acids: CASSPGGRIVREQYF.

This clonotype was seen many times. The V and J genes are TRBV27 and TRBJ2-1; TRBD1 matches 9 bases. CDR3 length: 16 residues. The germline CDR1 and CDR2 sequences are MNHEY and SMNVEV (reference sequence). V gave up 4 bases and J gave up 3 bases; unmatched junction bases: 7. The DNA for the CDR3 is TGTGCCAGCAGTTACTTCCCGGGACAGGGCTACAATGAGCAGTTCTTC. It specifies CASSYFPGQGYNEQFF.

This clonotype was observed at least ten times. This sequence joins TRBV20-1 and TRBJ2-7; D is unresolved. V dropped 2 bases and J dropped 4 bases, with 9 bases sitting between them. The CDR3 has 12 amino acids. Germline V lookup: CDR1 DFQATT, CDR2 SNEGSKA (reference sequence). The CDR3 region has the DNA TGCAGTGCTAGATCGGTCTTTTACGAGCAGTACTTC. Amino acid sequence: CSARSVFYEQYF.

This clonotype was detected ten times or more. The J gene is TRBJ2-3, the V gene TRBV11-2, with D hard to call. Looked up from germline, CDR1 is SGHAT and CDR2 is FQNNGV. The CDR3 sequence is 14 residues long. Between the trimmed V and J ends, which lost 5 bases and 0 bases, there was a span of 9 bases. The CDR3 sequence: CASSMPESTDTQYF. The CDR3 DNA is TGTGCCAGCAGCATGCCGGAGAGCACAGATACGCAGTATTTT.

To note about this clonotype: This may be a read error, as it is one base from a much larger clone. The V and J genes are TRBV5-6 and TRBJ2-2, with 7 positions matching TRBD1. Germline lookup yields CDR1 SGHDT and CDR2 YYEEEE. The CDR3 has 15 amino acids. CDR3: CASRPDREGFGELVF. The DNA for the CDR3 is TGTGCCAGCAGACCCGACAGGGAAGGTTTCGGGGAGCTGGTTTTT. Variable domain in full (rest from reference TRBV5-6 and TRBJ2-2): DAGVTQSPTHLIKTRGQQVTLRCSPKSGHDTVSWYQQALGQGPQFIFQYYEEEERQRGNFPDRFSGHQFPNYSSELNVNALLLGDSALYLCASRPDREGFGELVFGEGSRLTVL.

This clonotype was detected many times. One end of the junction does not line up with germline, which may come from a read error. The V and J genes are TRBV7-7 and TRBJ2-3; TRBD2 matches 9 bases. The CDR3 is 18 amino acids. Germline V gene sequence: CDR1 SSHAT, CDR2 FNYEAQ (reference sequence). The CDR3 DNA reads as TGTGCTAGCAGCTTAGGGCCTAGCGGGATGTATGACACAGATACGCAGTATTTT. It codes for CASSLGPSGMYDTDTQYF.

There are many counts of this clonotype. The chain links TRBV11-2 to TRBJ2-1; the D gene is possibly TRBD2 (5 bases). The CDR3 is made up of 15 amino acids. The V end was cut by 5 bases, the J end by 0 bases, with 11 bases between. The germline V gene has CDR1 SGHAT and CDR2 FQNNGV. In DNA form, the CDR3 reads TGTGCCAGCAGCACTAGGTACAGCTCCTACAATGAGCAGTTCTTC. Encoded protein: CASSTRYSSYNEQFF.

The genes are TRBV6-2 or TRBV6-3 and TRBJ2-6; no definite D call. Germline lookup yields CDR1 MNHEY and CDR2 SVGEGT. V dropped 6 bases and J dropped 0 bases, with 6 bases sitting between them. The CDR3 is made up of 14 amino acids. Written as DNA, the CDR3 is TGTGCCAGCAGAGAAGTCTCTGGGGCCAACGTCCTGACTTTC. The encoded protein is CASREVSGANVLTF.

The chain is built from TRBV19 and TRBJ1-1; D gene ambiguous. The germline V gene has CDR1 LNHDA and CDR2 SQIVND (reference sequence). Trimming took off 3 bases at V and 6 bases at J, with 8 bases between the two ends. This CDR3 spans 12 amino acids. The CDR3 region is CASSISSAEAFF. The CDR3 region has the DNA TGTGCCAGTAGTATTAGTTCGGCTGAAGCTTTCTTT.

This clonotype was recorded many times. This rearrangement joins TRBV5-6 to TRBJ1-2; 9 bases line up with TRBD1. CDR1 is SGHDT, CDR2 YYEEEE, per germline. The CDR3 covers 14 residues. J gave up 3 bases and V 4 bases, and 4 bases lay outside the gene matches. The CDR3 is CASSPGTGHYGYTF. CDR3 nucleotides: TGTGCCAGCAGCCCCGGGACAGGGCACTATGGCTACACCTTC.

The rearrangement joins TRBV20-1 to TRBJ2-2; TRBD1 might be the D (6 bases). Germline V CDR1 and CDR2: DFQATT, SNEGSKA (reference sequence). V was trimmed by 5 bases and J by 5 bases, leaving 9 bases between them. The CDR3 has 12 amino acids. The CDR3 DNA sequence: TGCAGTGCTGAAGGGGGAACCGGGGAGCTGTTTTTT. Protein product: CSAEGGTGELFF.

Remarks on this clonotype: A much larger clone lies one base from this, so it may be a read error. The V call is TRBV15, the J call TRBJ2-4; D is possibly TRBD1 (5 bases). V was clipped by 10 bases and J by 0 bases, with 13 bases between them. Looked up from germline, CDR1 is LNHNV and CDR2 is YYDKDF (reference sequence). The length of the CDR3 is 14 residues. CDR3 coding DNA: TGTGCCATCTCCGACAGACTAGCCAAAAACATTCAGTACTTC. Translated: CAISDRLAKNIQYF.

Many counts were recorded for this clonotype. This chain connects TRBV4-3 to TRBJ2-2; weak D call: TRBD2 (6 bases). The CDR3 extends over 16 amino acids. Germline V gene sequence: CDR1 LGHNA, CDR2 YSLEER. Trimming shortened V by 1 base and J by 0 bases, and 9 bases separated the two germline ends. CDR3 protein: CASSQGGGSNTGELFF. The CDR3 region has the DNA TGCGCCAGCAGCCAAGGAGGAGGGTCGAACACCGGGGAGCTGTTTTTT.

There are many counts of this clonotype. This chain joins TRBV7-2 and TRBJ2-5, with 13 bases identical to TRBD2. The CDR3 has 20 residues. The V gene's germline CDR1 is SGHTA and CDR2 FQGNSA. After removal of 3 bases from V and 3 bases from J, the junction contained 16 bases not matched to a gene. This chain's CDR3 is CASSFRKYDSGLAGEETQYF. The CDR3 nucleotides are TGTGCCAGCAGCTTTCGGAAATATGACTCTGGACTAGCGGGAGAAGAGACCCAGTACTTC.

This clonotype came up many times. The CDR3 loop is CASSLLGGAYNEQFF. The CDR3 nucleotides read TGTGCCAGCAGCTTATTAGGGGGGGCCTACAATGAGCAGTTCTTC. This chain joins TRBV7-6 and TRBJ2-1; the D gene is possibly TRBD2 (7 bases). Germline V gene data show CDR1 as SGHVS and CDR2 as FNYEAQ. This CDR3 has 15 residues. Trimming shortened V by 2 bases and J by 2 bases, and 10 bases separated the two germline ends.

The chain couples TRBV24-1 to TRBJ2-5; D possibly corresponds to TRBD1 (5 bases). CDR3 length: 15 residues. Germline CDR1 reads KGHDR; CDR2 reads SFDVKD. Trimming removed 3 bases at V and 1 base at J, with 11 bases between. Here the CDR3 reads CATSDLTEPQETQYF. Here the CDR3 DNA reads TGTGCCACCAGTGATCTGACAGAACCCCAAGAGACCCAGTACTTC.

This clonotype was recorded many times. In DNA form, the CDR3 reads TGTGCCAGCAGCCCCCTGGTAGCAGGAGTTTTCTTC. This codes for CASSPLVAGVFF. The V call is TRBV13, the J call TRBJ2-1; D unclear. Germline V CDR1 and CDR2: PRHDT, FYEKMQ (reference sequence). CDR3 length equals 12 residues. The V end lost 5 bases, the J end lost 16 bases, and 18 bases lay between the germline ends.

The chain carries TRBV28 and TRBJ2-7; maybe TRBD2 (6 bases). This CDR3 has 14 residues. Germline-derived CDR1 and CDR2 are MDHEN and SYDVKM. Trimming stripped 3 bases from V and 6 bases from J, with 15 bases between. In DNA, the CDR3 is TGTGCCAGCAGTTTTCCTCTTGGGGGGAGCGAGCAGTACTTC. Translating it yields CASSFPLGGSEQYF. Variable domain in full (rest from reference TRBV28 and TRBJ2-7): DVKVTQSSRYLVKRTGEKVFLECVQDMDHENMFWYRQDPGLGLRLIYFSYDVKMKEKGDIPEGYSVSREKKERFSLILESASTNQTSMYLCASSFPLGGSEQYFGPGTRLTVT.

This clonotype was counted many times. This chain joins TRBV19 and TRBJ2-1, with D perhaps matching TRBD1 (5 bases). V was clipped by 1 base and J by 5 bases, with 9 bases between them. The germline gives CDR1 LNHDA, CDR2 SQIVND (reference sequence). The CDR3 loop spans 14 amino acids. The CDR3 nucleotides read TGTGCCAGTAGTATAGCAAGGGGTAACAATGAGCAGTTCTTC. Translating gives CASSIARGNNEQFF.

This clonotype was seen many times. The chain employs TRBV29-1 and TRBJ2-7; 14 nucleotides line up with TRBD2. Germline assignment: CDR1 SQVTM and CDR2 ANQGSEA. The V and J ends lost 4 bases and 6 bases, in that order; junction bases with no gene match: 5. The CDR3 has 14 residues. This CDR3 is CSVGLAGGPVEQYF. DNA for the CDR3: TGCAGCGTTGGACTAGCGGGAGGGCCCGTCGAGCAGTACTTC.

The gene calls are TRBV29-1 and TRBJ2-7, with D maybe TRBD1 (6 bases). This CDR3 comprises 14 residues. Trimming pared 7 bases from V and 4 bases from J, leaving 20 bases between. CDR1 is SQVTM and CDR2 is ANQGSEA in the germline V gene. This CDR3 reads CSAIPQGVAYEQYF. The CDR3 DNA reads as TGCAGCGCTATCCCACAGGGCGTGGCGTACGAGCAGTACTTC.

This clonotype was counted ten times or more. The chain carries TRBV20-1 and TRBJ2-5; D is ambiguous. This CDR3 has 14 residues. Germline CDR1 DFQATT, CDR2 SNEGSKA (reference sequence). V was cut by 4 bases and J by 5 bases, with 17 bases left in between. CDR3 coding DNA: TGCAGTGCTATCGAGGAGTATGTGAGTGAGACCCAGTACTTC. Translating gives CSAIEEYVSETQYF.

In this sample, this clonotype turned up many times. The gene calls are TRBV7-6 and TRBJ2-1; D remains ambiguous. Trimming cost V 5 bases and J 10 bases, with 9 bases left between them. Per the germline V gene, CDR1 is SGHVS and CDR2 is FNYEAQ. There are 11 residues in the CDR3. The CDR3 here is CASSHGGEQFF. The DNA for the CDR3 is TGTGCCAGCAGCCACGGTGGGGAGCAGTTCTTC.

Ten or more counts support this clonotype. The V and J genes are TRBV7-2 and TRBJ2-1; TRBD2 matches at 15 bases. J gave up 15 bases and V 3 bases, and 9 bases lay outside the gene matches. The CDR3 runs to 15 residues. Germline values: CDR1 SGHTA, CDR2 FQGNSA. CDR3: CASSLGGLAGGSGFF. The CDR3 bases are TGTGCCAGCAGCTTGGGGGGACTAGCGGGAGGTTCTGGGTTCTTC. Filled out from reference TRBV7-2 and TRBJ2-1, the complete variable domain reads GAGVSQSPSNKVTEKGKDVELRCDPISGHTALYWYRQSLGQGLEFLIYFQGNSAPDKSGLPSDRFSAERTGGSVSTLTIQRTQQEDSAVYLCASSLGGLAGGSGFFGPGTRLTVL.

This clonotype was counted between two and nine times. V usage is TRBV5-1 and J usage is TRBJ2-3; perhaps TRBD1 as D (6 bases). Germline V gene sequence: CDR1 SGHRS, CDR2 YFSETQ. CDR3 length: 13 residues. Trimming removed 4 bases from V and 4 bases from J, with 10 bases in between. CDR3 sequence: CASSGDNPDTQYF. The CDR3 DNA reads TGCGCCAGCAGCGGGGACAATCCAGATACGCAGTATTTT.

In its sample, this clonotype was seen many times. The chain employs TRBV29-1 and TRBJ2-1, with D hard to call. From germline, CDR1 is SQVTM and CDR2 ANQGSEA. V was clipped by 8 bases and J by 7 bases, with 15 bases between them. The CDR3 sequence is 12 residues long. The chain's CDR3 is CSTITLGNEQFF. CDR3 DNA sequence: TGCAGCACAATTACGTTGGGGAATGAGCAGTTCTTC.

The chain couples TRBV6-2 or TRBV6-3 to TRBJ2-1, with D possibly matching TRBD1 (6 bases). V was trimmed by 5 bases and J by 2 bases, leaving 16 bases between them. This CDR3 spans 16 amino acids. Per the germline V gene, CDR1 is MNHEY and CDR2 is SVGEGT. The CDR3 region is CASSLYQGSPYNEQFF. For the CDR3, the DNA is TGTGCCAGCAGTCTCTACCAGGGGAGCCCCTACAATGAGCAGTTCTTC.

A note on this clonotype: A single base separates this from a much larger clone, so it may be a read error. The CDR3 does not end in the conserved phenylalanine or tryptophan, so this is likely a read error. This rearrangement joins TRBV28 to TRBJ2-1; D call uncertain. The V gene's germline CDR1 is MDHEN and CDR2 SYDVKM. This CDR3 has 14 residues. V was clipped by 3 bases and J by 2 bases, with 8 bases between them. CDR3 nucleotides: TGTGCCAGCAGTTTCGTAGGAACCTACAATGAGCAGTTCCTC. Protein: CASSFVGTYNEQFL.